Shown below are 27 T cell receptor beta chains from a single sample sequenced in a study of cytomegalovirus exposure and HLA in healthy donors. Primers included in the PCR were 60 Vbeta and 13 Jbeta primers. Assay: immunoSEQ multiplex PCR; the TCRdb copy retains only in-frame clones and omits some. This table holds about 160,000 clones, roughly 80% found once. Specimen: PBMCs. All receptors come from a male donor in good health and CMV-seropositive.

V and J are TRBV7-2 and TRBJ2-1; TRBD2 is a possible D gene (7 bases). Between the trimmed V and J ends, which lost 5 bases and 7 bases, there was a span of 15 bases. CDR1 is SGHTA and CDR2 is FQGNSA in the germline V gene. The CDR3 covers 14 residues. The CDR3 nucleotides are TGTGCCAGCAGCCCGTGGGGAGGGGGTAATGAGCAGTTCTTC. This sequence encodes CASSPWGGGNEQFF.

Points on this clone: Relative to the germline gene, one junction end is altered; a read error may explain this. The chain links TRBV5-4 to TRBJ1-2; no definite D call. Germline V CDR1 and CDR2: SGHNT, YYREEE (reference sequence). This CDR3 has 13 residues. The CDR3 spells CASSLPINSGYTF. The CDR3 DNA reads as TGTGCCAGCAGCTTACCGATTAACTCTGGCTACACCTTC.

The CDR3 protein is CASSPVQGTDTQYF. CDR3 DNA: TGTGCCAGCTCACCAGTCCAGGGCACAGATACGCAGTATTTT. J is TRBJ2-3 and V is TRBV18, with D unresolved. Trimming stripped 2 bases from V and 1 base from J, with 7 bases between. This CDR3 comprises 14 residues. CDR1 KGHSH and CDR2 LQKENI come from the germline V gene. The full variable domain, completed using reference TRBV18 and TRBJ2-3, is NAGVMQNPRHLVRRRGQEARLRCSPMKGHSHVYWYRQLPEEGLKFMVYLQKENIIDESGMPKERFSAEFPKEGPSILRIQQVVRGDSAAYFCASSPVQGTDTQYFGPGTRLTVL.

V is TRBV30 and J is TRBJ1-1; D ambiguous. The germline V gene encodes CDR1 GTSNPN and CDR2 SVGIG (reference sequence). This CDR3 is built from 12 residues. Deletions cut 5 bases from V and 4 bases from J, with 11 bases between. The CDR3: CAWGSRFTEAFF. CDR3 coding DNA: TGTGCCTGGGGTAGCCGCTTCACTGAAGCTTTCTTT.

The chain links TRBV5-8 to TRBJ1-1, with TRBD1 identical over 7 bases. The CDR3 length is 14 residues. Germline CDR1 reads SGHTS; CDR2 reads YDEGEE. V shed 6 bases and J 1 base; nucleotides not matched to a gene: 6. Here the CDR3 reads CASNLGQPNTEAFF. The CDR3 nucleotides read TGTGCCAGCAACCTGGGACAGCCGAACACTGAAGCTTTCTTT.

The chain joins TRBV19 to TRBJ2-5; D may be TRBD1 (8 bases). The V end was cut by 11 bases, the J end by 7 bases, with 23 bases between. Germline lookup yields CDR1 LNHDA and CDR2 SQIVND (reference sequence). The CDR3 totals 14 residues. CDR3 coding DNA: TGTGCCTCTCAAGGGAACAGGGGGAGGGGGACCCAGTACTTC. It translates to CASQGNRGRGTQYF.

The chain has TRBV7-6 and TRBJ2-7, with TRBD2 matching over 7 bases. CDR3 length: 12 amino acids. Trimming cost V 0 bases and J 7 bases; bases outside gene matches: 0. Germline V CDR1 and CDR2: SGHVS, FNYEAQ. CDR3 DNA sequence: TGTGCCAGCAGCTTAGCGGGAGGGGAGCAGTACTTC. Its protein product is CASSLAGGEQYF. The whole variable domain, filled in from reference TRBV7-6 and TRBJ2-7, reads GAGVSQSPRYKVTKRGQDVALRCDPISGHVSLYWYRQALGQGPEFLTYFNYEAQQDKSGLPNDRFSAERPEGSISTLTIQRTEQRDSAMYRCASSLAGGEQYFGPGTRLTVT.

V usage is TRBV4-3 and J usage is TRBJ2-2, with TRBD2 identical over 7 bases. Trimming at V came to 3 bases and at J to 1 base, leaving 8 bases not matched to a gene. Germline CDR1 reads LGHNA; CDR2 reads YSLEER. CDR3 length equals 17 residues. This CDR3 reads CASSQELSSGNTGELFF. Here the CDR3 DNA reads TGCGCCAGCAGCCAGGAACTTTCTAGCGGGAACACCGGGGAGCTGTTTTTT.

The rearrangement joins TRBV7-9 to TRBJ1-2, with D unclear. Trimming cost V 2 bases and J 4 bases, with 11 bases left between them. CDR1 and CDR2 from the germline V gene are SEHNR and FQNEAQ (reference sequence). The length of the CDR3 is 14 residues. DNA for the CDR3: TGTGCCAGCAGCTTAATGGGTGGCGGCTATGGCTACACCTTC. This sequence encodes CASSLMGGGYGYTF.

The CDR3 loop reads CASSLSGGGFTEAFF. The DNA of the CDR3 is TGTGCCAGCAGTTTATCGGGAGGGGGTTTCACTGAAGCTTTCTTT. The rearrangement uses TRBV27 and TRBJ1-1; D possibly corresponds to TRBD1 (6 bases). The germline gives CDR1 MNHEY, CDR2 SMNVEV (reference sequence). V lost 0 bases, J lost 4 bases, and 12 bases lay in between. The CDR3 runs to 15 residues.

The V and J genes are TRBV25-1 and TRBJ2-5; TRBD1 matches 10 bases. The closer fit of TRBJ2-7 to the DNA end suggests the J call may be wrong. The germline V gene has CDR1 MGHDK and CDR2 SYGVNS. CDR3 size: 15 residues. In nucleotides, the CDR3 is TGTGCCAGCAGTGAAAGAAGGGACAGGGGCTACGAGCAGTACTTC. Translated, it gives CASSERRDRGYEQYF.

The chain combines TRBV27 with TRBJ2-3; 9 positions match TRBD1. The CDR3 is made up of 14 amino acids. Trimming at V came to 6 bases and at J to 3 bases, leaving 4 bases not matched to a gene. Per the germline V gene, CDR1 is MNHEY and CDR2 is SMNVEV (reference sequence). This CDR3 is CASRKTGGTDTQYF. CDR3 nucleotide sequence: TGTGCCAGCAGAAAGACAGGGGGTACAGATACGCAGTATTTT.

CDR3 sequence (DNA): TGTGCCAGCTCACCCCAGGACGGGGTCGACTACACCTTC. This sequence encodes CASSPQDGVDYTF. The chain joins TRBV18 to TRBJ1-2, with D unresolved. The CDR3 has 13 residues. V lost 3 bases and J lost 10, with 15 bases in between. Germline V gene data show CDR1 as KGHSH and CDR2 as LQKENI.

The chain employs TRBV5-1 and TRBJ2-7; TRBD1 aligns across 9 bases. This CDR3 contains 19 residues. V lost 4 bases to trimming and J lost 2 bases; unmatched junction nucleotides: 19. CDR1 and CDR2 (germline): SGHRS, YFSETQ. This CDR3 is CASSDSLTGGLFRTYEQYF. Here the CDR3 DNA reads TGCGCCAGCAGCGATTCACTTACAGGGGGCTTATTCCGTACCTACGAGCAGTACTTC.

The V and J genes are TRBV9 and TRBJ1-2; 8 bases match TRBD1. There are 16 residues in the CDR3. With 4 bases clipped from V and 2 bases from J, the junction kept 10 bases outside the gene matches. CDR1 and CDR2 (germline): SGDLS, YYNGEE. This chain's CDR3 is CASSRSQGAVNYGYTF. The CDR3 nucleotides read TGTGCCAGCAGCCGTAGTCAGGGGGCGGTCAACTATGGCTACACCTTC. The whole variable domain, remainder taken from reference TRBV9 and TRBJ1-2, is DSGVTQTPKHLITATGQRVTLRCSPRSGDLSVYWYQQSLDQGLQFLIQYYNGEERAKGNILERFSAQQFPDLHSELNLSSLELGDSALYFCASSRSQGAVNYGYTFGSGTRLTVV.

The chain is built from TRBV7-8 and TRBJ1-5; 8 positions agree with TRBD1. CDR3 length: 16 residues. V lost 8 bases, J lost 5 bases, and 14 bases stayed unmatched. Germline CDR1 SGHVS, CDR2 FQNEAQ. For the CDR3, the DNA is TGTGCCAGCTCAAGGTCACCGGACAGGGTGGATCAGCCCCAGCATTTT. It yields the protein CASSRSPDRVDQPQHF.

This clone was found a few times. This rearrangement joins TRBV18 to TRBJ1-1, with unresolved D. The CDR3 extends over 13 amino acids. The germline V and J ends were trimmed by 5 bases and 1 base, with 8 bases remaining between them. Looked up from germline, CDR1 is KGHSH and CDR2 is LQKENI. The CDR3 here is CASSVQANTEAFF. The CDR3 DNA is TGTGCCAGCTCAGTGCAAGCGAACACTGAAGCTTTCTTT.

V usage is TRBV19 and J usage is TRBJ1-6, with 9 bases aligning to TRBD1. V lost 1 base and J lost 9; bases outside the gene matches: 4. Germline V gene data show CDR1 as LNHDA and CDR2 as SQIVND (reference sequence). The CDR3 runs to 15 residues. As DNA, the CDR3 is TGTGCCAGTAGTATAGTGGGGACAGGGTCTTCACCCCTCCACTTT. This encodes CASSIVGTGSSPLHF.

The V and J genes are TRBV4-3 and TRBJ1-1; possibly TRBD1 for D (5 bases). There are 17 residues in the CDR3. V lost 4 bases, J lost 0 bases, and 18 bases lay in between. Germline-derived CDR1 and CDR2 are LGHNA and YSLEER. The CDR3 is CASSPSGGAIMNTEAFF. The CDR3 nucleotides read TGCGCCAGCAGCCCCTCGGGCGGGGCCATAATGAACACTGAAGCTTTCTTT.

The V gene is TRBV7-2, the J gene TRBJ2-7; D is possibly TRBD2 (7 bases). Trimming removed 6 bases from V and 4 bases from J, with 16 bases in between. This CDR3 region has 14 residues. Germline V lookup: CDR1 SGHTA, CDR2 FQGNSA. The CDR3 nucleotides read TGTGCCAGCAGTCCGGGGGGCAGGGGTTACGAGCAGTACTTC. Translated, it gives CASSPGGRGYEQYF.

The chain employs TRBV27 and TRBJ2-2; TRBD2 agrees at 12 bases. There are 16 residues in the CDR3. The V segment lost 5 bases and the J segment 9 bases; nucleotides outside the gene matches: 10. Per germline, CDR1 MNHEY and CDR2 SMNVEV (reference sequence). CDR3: CASSPETSGRVWELFF. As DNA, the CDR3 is TGTGCCAGCAGTCCAGAGACTAGCGGGAGAGTTTGGGAGCTGTTTTTT.

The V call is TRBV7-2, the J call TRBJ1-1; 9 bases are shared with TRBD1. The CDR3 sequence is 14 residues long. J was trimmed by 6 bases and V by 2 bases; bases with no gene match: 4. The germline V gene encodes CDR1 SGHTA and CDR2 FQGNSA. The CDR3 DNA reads TGTGCCAGCAGCTTAAACAGGGGGCAGCCTGAAGCTTTCTTT. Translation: CASSLNRGQPEAFF.

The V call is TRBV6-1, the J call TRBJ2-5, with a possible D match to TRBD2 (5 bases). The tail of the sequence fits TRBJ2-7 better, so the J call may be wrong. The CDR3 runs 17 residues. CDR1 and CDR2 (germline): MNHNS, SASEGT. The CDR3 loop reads CASSEALGSGRFYEQYF. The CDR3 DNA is TGTGCCAGCAGTGAAGCGCTGGGGTCGGGGAGATTCTACGAGCAGTACTTC.

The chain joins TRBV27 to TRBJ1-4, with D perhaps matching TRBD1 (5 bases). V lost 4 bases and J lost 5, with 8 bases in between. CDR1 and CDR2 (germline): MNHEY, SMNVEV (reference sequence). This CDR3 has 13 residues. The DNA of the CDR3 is TGTGCCAGCAGTTGGGGGGGAAATGAAAAACTGTTTTTT. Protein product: CASSWGGNEKLFF.

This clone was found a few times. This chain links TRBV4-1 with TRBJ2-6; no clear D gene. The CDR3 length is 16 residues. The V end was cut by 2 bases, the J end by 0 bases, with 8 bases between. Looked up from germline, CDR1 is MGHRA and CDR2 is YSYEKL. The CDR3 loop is CASSQPVRSGANVLTF. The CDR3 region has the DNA TGCGCCAGCAGCCAACCGGTGCGCTCTGGGGCCAACGTCCTGACTTTC.

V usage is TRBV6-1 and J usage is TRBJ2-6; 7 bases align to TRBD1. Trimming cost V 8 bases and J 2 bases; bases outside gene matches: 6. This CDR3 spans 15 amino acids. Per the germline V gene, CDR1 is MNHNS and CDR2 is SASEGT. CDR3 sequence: CASQFDRAGANVLTF. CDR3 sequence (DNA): TGTGCCAGCCAATTCGACAGGGCTGGGGCCAACGTCCTGACTTTC.

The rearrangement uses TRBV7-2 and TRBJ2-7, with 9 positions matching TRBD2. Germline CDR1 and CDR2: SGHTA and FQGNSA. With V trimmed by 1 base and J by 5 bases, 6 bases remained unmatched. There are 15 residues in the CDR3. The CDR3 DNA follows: TGTGCCAGCAGCTTAGGTCTAGCGGGGTCACACGAGCAGTACTTC. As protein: CASSLGLAGSHEQYF.